The 22 T cell receptor beta chains listed next were all sequenced from one sample in a study of patients and donors after allogeneic stem cell transplantation. TCRdb passed the RT-PCR reads through MiXCR, listing each CDR3 protein once. The sample consists of about a million distinct CDR3 sequences, over 15% of them appearing once. Sequences were obtained from blood, either unsorted or a sorted T cell fraction (not recorded which). Source of these receptors: a human donor who was either an allogeneic HSCT recipient or a stem cell or donor lymphocyte infusion donor (not recorded which). It is not recorded whose cells these are; they may come from a transplant donor.

CDR3 sequence: CSARDYAGGRIHNEQFF. The CDR3 coding sequence is TGCAGTGCTAGAGATTATGCGGGGGGGCGCATCCACAATGAGCAGTTCTTC. J is TRBJ2-1 and V is TRBV20-1, with 9 positions matching TRBD2. V was pared by 0 bases and J by 5 bases, with 11 bases of the junction left unmatched. This CDR3 has 17 amino acids. Germline V gene data show CDR1 as DFQATT and CDR2 as SNEGSKA (reference sequence).

This clonotype was seen only a few times. The V and J genes are TRBV7-3 and TRBJ2-3, with TRBD2 identical over 11 bases. CDR3 length: 14 amino acids. The germline gives CDR1 SGHTA, CDR2 FQGTGA. V was clipped by 5 bases and J by 6 bases; unmatched bases: 4. CDR3 loop: CASSPSGRSDTQYF. CDR3 sequence (DNA): TGTGCCAGCAGCCCTAGCGGGAGGTCTGATACGCAGTATTTT.

This chain connects TRBV28 to TRBJ2-7, with D possibly matching TRBD2 (6 bases). The V and J ends lost 4 bases and 1 base respectively, with 14 bases between them. CDR1 is MDHEN, CDR2 SYDVKM, per germline. The CDR3 is 15 residues long. This chain's CDR3 is CASSSGTLGSYEQYF. The CDR3 DNA follows: TGTGCCAGCAGTTCAGGGACTCTGGGATCCTACGAGCAGTACTTC.

This clonotype appeared a few times. V usage is TRBV10-3 and J usage is TRBJ2-3; 8 bases map to TRBD2. V lost 11 bases to trimming and J lost 1 base; unmatched junction nucleotides: 8. CDR3 length equals 14 residues. Germline CDR1 is ENHRY and CDR2 is SYGVKD. The CDR3 DNA reads TGTGCCGGAGGAGCGGGAGAGGGCACAGATACGCAGTATTTT. Translation: CAGGAGEGTDTQYF.

This clonotype has more than one count but fewer than ten. The genes are TRBV15 and TRBJ2-3; 12 bases are a match to TRBD2. Trimming took 8 bases from V and 4 from J; bases not matched to a gene: 4. The CDR3 contains 14 residues. In germline, CDR1 is LNHNV, CDR2 YYDKDF (reference sequence). CDR3 DNA sequence: TGTGCCACCCGGACTAGCGGGGTCGCAGATACGCAGTATTTT. It yields the protein CATRTSGVADTQYF. The variable domain in full, with the rest retrieved from reference TRBV15 and TRBJ2-3, is DAMVIQNPRYQVTQFGKPVTLSCSQTLNHNVMYWYQQKSSQAPKLLFHYYDKDFNNEADTPDNFQSRRPNTSFCFLDIRSPGLGDTAMYLCATRTSGVADTQYFGPGTRLTVL.

The J gene is TRBJ2-3, the V gene TRBV12-3 or TRBV12-4; 9 bases are a match to TRBD1. After removal of 4 bases from V and 9 bases from J, the junction contained 8 bases not matched to a gene. This CDR3 contains 14 residues. CDR3 in DNA: TGTGCCAGCAGTTCCTCCAAACAGGGGGCAACGCAGTATTTT. Its protein product is CASSSSKQGATQYF.

V is TRBV19 and J is TRBJ1-2; D perhaps matches TRBD1 (6 bases). Per the germline V gene, CDR1 is LNHDA and CDR2 is SQIVND (reference sequence). Trimming cost V 4 bases and J 1 base, with 10 bases left between them. This CDR3 contains 14 residues. This chain's CDR3 is CASSNPDSNYGYTF. The CDR3 DNA reads TGTGCCAGTAGTAATCCGGACAGTAACTATGGCTACACCTTC.

This clonotype was picked up many times. This sequence joins TRBV3-1 and TRBJ1-3; TRBD1 is a possible D gene (5 bases). The V end was cut by 5 bases, the J end by 0 bases, with 8 bases between. Germline CDR1 is LGHDT and CDR2 is YNNKEL (reference sequence). The length of the CDR3 is 14 residues. The CDR3 nucleotides read TGTGCCAGCAGCTCAGGGATCTCTGGAAACACCATATATTTT. This translates into CASSSGISGNTIYF.

The genes are TRBV12-3 or TRBV12-4 and TRBJ2-1; TRBD2 is a possible D gene (6 bases). Trimming removed 1 base at V and 5 bases at J, with 15 bases between. The CDR3 contains 16 residues. The CDR3 sequence: CASSLGVREIHNEQFF. In DNA, the CDR3 is TGTGCCAGCAGTTTAGGTGTTCGGGAGATACACAATGAGCAGTTCTTC.

This clonotype was observed a handful of times. The chain employs TRBV19 and TRBJ2-5; D gene unclear. The V and J ends lost 6 bases and 5 bases respectively, with 13 bases between them. Germline assignment: CDR1 LNHDA and CDR2 SQIVND (reference sequence). The CDR3 has 13 residues. The CDR3 loop is CASRTSTMETQYF. The CDR3, as DNA: TGTGCCAGTAGAACCAGTACGATGGAGACCCAGTACTTC.

This clonotype occurred a few times. CDR3 sequence: CAISEKVGTGHNQPQHF. CDR3 coding DNA: TGTGCCATCAGTGAAAAGGTGGGGACAGGGCACAATCAGCCCCAGCATTTT. V and J are TRBV10-3 and TRBJ1-5; 9 nucleotides match TRBD1. After removal of 3 bases from V and 3 bases from J, the junction contained 9 bases not matched to a gene. Germline assignment: CDR1 ENHRY and CDR2 SYGVKD. The CDR3 length is 17 residues.

CDR3 sequence: CASSILATGNYGYTF. The DNA of the CDR3 is TGTGCCAGTAGTATCCTAGCCACGGGTAACTATGGCTACACCTTC. The chain employs TRBV19 and TRBJ1-2; D gene ambiguous. The CDR3 contains 15 residues. Trimming left V 3 bases short and J 1 base short, with 12 bases between. CDR1 is LNHDA and CDR2 is SQIVND in the germline V gene (reference sequence).

The chain couples TRBV7-9 to TRBJ2-1; TRBD2 agrees at 9 bases. The ends lost 3 bases at V and 8 bases at J; junction bases unmatched: 8. Per germline, CDR1 SEHNR and CDR2 FQNEAQ (reference sequence). The CDR3 totals 15 residues. The CDR3 loop is CASSFRGGGGDEQFF. The CDR3 bases are TGTGCCAGCAGCTTCCGAGGCGGGGGGGGAGATGAGCAGTTCTTC.

This chain connects TRBV2 to TRBJ1-2; D unclear. This CDR3 has 10 amino acids. The ends were cut back, 6 bases at V and 7 bases at J, with 6 bases in the middle. Germline V gives CDR1 SNHLY, CDR2 FYNNEI. The chain's CDR3 is CASSRTGYTF. Written as DNA, the CDR3 is TGTGCCAGCAGCAGAACTGGCTACACCTTC.

The genes are TRBV28 and TRBJ2-6; 7 bases map to TRBD2. Unmatched junction bases numbered 5, after V lost 7 bases and J lost 2 bases. The CDR3 spans 15 residues. Germline V gives CDR1 MDHEN, CDR2 SYDVKM. In DNA, the CDR3 is TGTGCCAGCACCCTGGGGGGGACTGGGGCCAACGTCCTGACTTTC. This gives the protein CASTLGGTGANVLTF.

This chain links TRBV27 with TRBJ2-1; TRBD1 matches at 8 bases. Germline V lookup: CDR1 MNHEY, CDR2 SMNVEV (reference sequence). V lost 7 bases and J lost 0; bases outside the gene matches: 5. CDR3 size: 15 residues. Here the CDR3 DNA reads TGTGCCAGCAAAACCGACAGGGGCTCCTACAATGAGCAGTTCTTC. Its translation: CASKTDRGSYNEQFF.

This chain links TRBV27 with TRBJ2-6; D gene uncertain. V dropped 5 bases and J dropped 2 bases, with 13 bases sitting between them. Germline CDR1 MNHEY, CDR2 SMNVEV (reference sequence). This CDR3 contains 16 residues. This CDR3 is CASSRMSVTGANVLTF. In DNA form, the CDR3 reads TGTGCCAGCAGTCGGATGTCTGTGACTGGGGCCAACGTCCTGACTTTC.

CDR3 sequence: CASSPPGQFEQYF. The CDR3 coding sequence is TGTGCCAGCAGCCCCCCGGGACAGTTTGAGCAGTACTTC. The V gene is TRBV7-2, the J gene TRBJ2-7; the match to TRBD1 covers 7 bases. The trim removed 5 bases at V and 7 bases at J, leaving 8 bases unmatched. The CDR3 length is 13 residues. The germline V gene encodes CDR1 SGHTA and CDR2 FQGNSA.

This clonotype was seen at least ten times. This chain uses TRBV12-3 or TRBV12-4 with TRBJ2-3; tentatively, D is TRBD1 (8 bases). V shed 6 bases and J shed 8 bases, with 18 bases lying between them. CDR3 length equals 14 residues. The CDR3 loop reads CASSPDRERGTQYF. CDR3 DNA: TGTGCCAGCAGCCCGGACAGGGAGCGGGGTACGCAGTATTTT.

The chain has TRBV7-3 and TRBJ2-2; perhaps TRBD2 as D (6 bases). CDR1 is SGHTA and CDR2 is FQGTGA in the germline V gene. Trimming cost V 4 bases and J 4 bases, with 13 bases left between them. This CDR3 spans 15 amino acids. In DNA form, the CDR3 reads TGTGCCAGCAGCTCACCGGGACTCCCCACCGGGGAGCTGTTTTTT. It is translated as CASSSPGLPTGELFF.

The V and J genes are TRBV10-3 and TRBJ1-4; D may be TRBD1 (6 bases). The CDR3 is 14 amino acids. The V and J ends lost 3 bases and 7 bases respectively, with 12 bases between them. Germline CDR1 is ENHRY and CDR2 is SYGVKD. The DNA for the CDR3 is TGTGCCATCAGTGATAGGGGGGGAATTGAAAAACTGTTTTTT. Translated: CAISDRGGIEKLFF.

Only a few counts were recorded for this clonotype. This sequence joins TRBV7-8 and TRBJ2-1; D is possibly TRBD1 (5 bases). Germline assignment: CDR1 SGHVS and CDR2 FQNEAQ. The germline V and J ends were trimmed by 3 bases and 8 bases, with 11 bases remaining between them. The CDR3 has 13 amino acids. DNA for the CDR3: TGTGCCAGCAGCTTGGTCAGGGTCGATGAGCAGTTCTTC. Protein: CASSLVRVDEQFF. Combining the CDR3 with reference TRBV7-8 and TRBJ2-1 gives the whole variable domain GAGVSQSPRYKVAKRGQDVALRCDPISGHVSLFWYQQALGQGPEFLTYFQNEAQLDKSGLPSDRFFAERPEGSVSTLKIQRTQQEDSAVYLCASSLVRVDEQFFGPGTRLTVL.